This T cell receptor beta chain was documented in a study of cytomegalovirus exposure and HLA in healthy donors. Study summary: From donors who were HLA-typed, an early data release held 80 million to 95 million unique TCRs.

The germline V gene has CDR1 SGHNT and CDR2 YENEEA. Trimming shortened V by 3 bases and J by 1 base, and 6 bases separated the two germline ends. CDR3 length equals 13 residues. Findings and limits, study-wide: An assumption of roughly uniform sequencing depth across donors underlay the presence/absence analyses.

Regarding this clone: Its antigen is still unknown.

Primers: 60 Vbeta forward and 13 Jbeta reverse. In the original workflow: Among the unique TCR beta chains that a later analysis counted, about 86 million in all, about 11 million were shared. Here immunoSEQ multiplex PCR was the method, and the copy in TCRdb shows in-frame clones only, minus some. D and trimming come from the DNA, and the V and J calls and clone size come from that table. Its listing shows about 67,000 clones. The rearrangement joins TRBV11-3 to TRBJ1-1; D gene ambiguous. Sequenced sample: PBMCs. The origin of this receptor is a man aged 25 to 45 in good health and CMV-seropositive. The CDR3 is CASSFRRNTEAFF. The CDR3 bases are TGTGCCAGCAGCTTCCGCAGGAACACTGAAGCTTTCTTT.